What follows are 10 T cell receptor beta chains derived from one specimen sequenced in a study of blood T cell repertoires in COVID-19. Assay used: immunoSEQ multiplex PCR; TCRdb lists only in-frame clones, some missing. The sample consists of about 80,000 clones, approximately 88% of them appearing once. Specimen: peripheral blood. These receptors originate from a woman of 80 years or more with acute or convalescent COVID-19.

The V gene is TRBV30, the J gene TRBJ1-2, with 9 bases fitting TRBD1. V shed 6 bases and J 2 bases; nucleotides not matched to a gene: 7. This CDR3 is 14 amino acids long. CDR1 is GTSNPN and CDR2 is SVGIG in the germline V gene (reference sequence). The CDR3 nucleotides read TGTGCCTGTGGACAGGGGAGAGGAAACTATGGCTACACCTTC. This codes for CACGQGRGNYGYTF. The full variable domain, its missing parts supplied by reference TRBV30 and TRBJ1-2, is SQTIHQWPATLVQPVGSPLSLECTVEGTSNPNLYWYRQAAGRGLQLLFYSVGIGQISSEVPQNLSASRPQDRQFILSSKKLLLSDSGFYLCACGQGRGNYGYTFGSGTRLTVV.

The chain recombines TRBV6-1 with TRBJ1-2; possible D gene TRBD1, 6 bases. V lost 1 base, J lost 7 bases, and 13 bases lay in between. Germline loops: CDR1 MNHNS, CDR2 SASEGT. This CDR3 is 14 amino acids long. The CDR3 DNA is TGTGCCAGCAGTGAAGTCGCAGGGGATGTTGGCTACACCTTC. It codes for CASSEVAGDVGYTF.

The chain recombines TRBV6-1 with TRBJ2-3, with 9 positions matching TRBD1. CDR3 length equals 17 residues. Germline V gives CDR1 MNHNS, CDR2 SASEGT. After removal of 2 bases from V and 2 bases from J, the junction contained 8 bases not matched to a gene. In nucleotides, the CDR3 is TGTGCCAGCAGTGAACAGGGACAGGGTTGGAACACAGATACGCAGTATTTT. It is translated as CASSEQGQGWNTDTQYF.

This clone was seen a single time. Here the CDR3 reads CASTKGRVEIEQFF. The CDR3 nucleotides read TGTGCCAGCACCAAGGGCAGGGTGGAAATAGAGCAGTTCTTC. The chain has TRBV6-5 and TRBJ2-1, with a tentative D call TRBD1 (5 bases). V was pared by 7 bases and J by 10 bases, with 20 bases between. Germline loops: CDR1 MNHEY, CDR2 SVGAGI. CDR3 length: 14 residues.

This chain links TRBV19 with TRBJ2-7; D is perhaps TRBD1 (5 bases). The CDR3 sequence is 14 residues long. Trimming took 5 bases from V and 0 from J, leaving 11 bases between them. The germline V gene has CDR1 LNHDA and CDR2 SQIVND (reference sequence). CDR3 nucleotides: TGTGCCAGTAGTTCCAGCAGGGTCTCCTACGAGCAGTACTTC. Amino acids: CASSSSRVSYEQYF.

This clone was recorded only once. V is TRBV18 and J is TRBJ1-5; D is perhaps TRBD1 (6 bases). Germline CDR1 KGHSH, CDR2 LQKENI. This CDR3 is built from 17 residues. V was trimmed by 4 bases and J by 4 bases, leaving 20 bases between them. The CDR3 DNA reads as TGTGCCAGCTCACAAATTAATACAGGGTTGCGAAATCAGCCCCAGCATTTT. The encoded protein is CASSQINTGLRNQPQHF.

This clone showed up just a few times. This sequence joins TRBV19 and TRBJ2-2; TRBD1 aligns across 9 bases. The V and J ends lost 7 bases and 10 bases, in that order; junction bases with no gene match: 7. The germline gives CDR1 LNHDA, CDR2 SQIVND (reference sequence). This CDR3 contains 13 residues. CDR3 sequence (DNA): TGTGCCAGTATCCCGGGACAGGGTGTGGAGCTGTTTTTT. Amino acids: CASIPGQGVELFF.

This chain connects TRBV5-8 to TRBJ2-7, with 12 positions matching TRBD2. Trimming at V came to 3 bases and at J to 3 bases, leaving 4 bases not matched to a gene. This CDR3 has 15 residues. The germline V gene encodes CDR1 SGHTS and CDR2 YDEGEE. The CDR3 sequence: CASSSPGLAGYEQYF. In DNA, the CDR3 is TGTGCCAGCAGCTCCCCGGGACTAGCGGGCTACGAGCAGTACTTC. Filled out from reference TRBV5-8 and TRBJ2-7, the complete variable domain reads EAGVTQSPTHLIKTRGQQATLRCSPISGHTSVYWYQQALGLGLQFLLWYDEGEERNRGNFPPRFSGRQFPNYSSELNVNALELEDSALYLCASSSPGLAGYEQYFGPGTRLTVT.

This chain connects TRBV4-1 to TRBJ1-4; 10 bases align to TRBD1. The V gene end was trimmed by 5 bases and the J gene end by 8 bases; junction bases not matched to a gene: 17. CDR1 and CDR2 (germline): MGHRA, YSYEKL. The CDR3 consists of 18 residues. CDR3 nucleotide sequence: TGCGCCAGCAGCTCACTCTTCCCTACCGGGACAGGGGACGAAAAACTGTTTTTT. It translates to CASSSLFPTGTGDEKLFF.

As DNA, the CDR3 is TGCGCCAGCTTGGGACAGAACAGCTACGAGCAGTACTTC. It encodes CASLGQNSYEQYF. V usage is TRBV10-1 and J usage is TRBJ2-7; 7 bases align to TRBD1. The CDR3 is 13 residues long. The ends lost 8 bases at V and 3 bases at J; junction bases unmatched: 7. Germline V lookup: CDR1 WNHNN, CDR2 SYGVQD (reference sequence).